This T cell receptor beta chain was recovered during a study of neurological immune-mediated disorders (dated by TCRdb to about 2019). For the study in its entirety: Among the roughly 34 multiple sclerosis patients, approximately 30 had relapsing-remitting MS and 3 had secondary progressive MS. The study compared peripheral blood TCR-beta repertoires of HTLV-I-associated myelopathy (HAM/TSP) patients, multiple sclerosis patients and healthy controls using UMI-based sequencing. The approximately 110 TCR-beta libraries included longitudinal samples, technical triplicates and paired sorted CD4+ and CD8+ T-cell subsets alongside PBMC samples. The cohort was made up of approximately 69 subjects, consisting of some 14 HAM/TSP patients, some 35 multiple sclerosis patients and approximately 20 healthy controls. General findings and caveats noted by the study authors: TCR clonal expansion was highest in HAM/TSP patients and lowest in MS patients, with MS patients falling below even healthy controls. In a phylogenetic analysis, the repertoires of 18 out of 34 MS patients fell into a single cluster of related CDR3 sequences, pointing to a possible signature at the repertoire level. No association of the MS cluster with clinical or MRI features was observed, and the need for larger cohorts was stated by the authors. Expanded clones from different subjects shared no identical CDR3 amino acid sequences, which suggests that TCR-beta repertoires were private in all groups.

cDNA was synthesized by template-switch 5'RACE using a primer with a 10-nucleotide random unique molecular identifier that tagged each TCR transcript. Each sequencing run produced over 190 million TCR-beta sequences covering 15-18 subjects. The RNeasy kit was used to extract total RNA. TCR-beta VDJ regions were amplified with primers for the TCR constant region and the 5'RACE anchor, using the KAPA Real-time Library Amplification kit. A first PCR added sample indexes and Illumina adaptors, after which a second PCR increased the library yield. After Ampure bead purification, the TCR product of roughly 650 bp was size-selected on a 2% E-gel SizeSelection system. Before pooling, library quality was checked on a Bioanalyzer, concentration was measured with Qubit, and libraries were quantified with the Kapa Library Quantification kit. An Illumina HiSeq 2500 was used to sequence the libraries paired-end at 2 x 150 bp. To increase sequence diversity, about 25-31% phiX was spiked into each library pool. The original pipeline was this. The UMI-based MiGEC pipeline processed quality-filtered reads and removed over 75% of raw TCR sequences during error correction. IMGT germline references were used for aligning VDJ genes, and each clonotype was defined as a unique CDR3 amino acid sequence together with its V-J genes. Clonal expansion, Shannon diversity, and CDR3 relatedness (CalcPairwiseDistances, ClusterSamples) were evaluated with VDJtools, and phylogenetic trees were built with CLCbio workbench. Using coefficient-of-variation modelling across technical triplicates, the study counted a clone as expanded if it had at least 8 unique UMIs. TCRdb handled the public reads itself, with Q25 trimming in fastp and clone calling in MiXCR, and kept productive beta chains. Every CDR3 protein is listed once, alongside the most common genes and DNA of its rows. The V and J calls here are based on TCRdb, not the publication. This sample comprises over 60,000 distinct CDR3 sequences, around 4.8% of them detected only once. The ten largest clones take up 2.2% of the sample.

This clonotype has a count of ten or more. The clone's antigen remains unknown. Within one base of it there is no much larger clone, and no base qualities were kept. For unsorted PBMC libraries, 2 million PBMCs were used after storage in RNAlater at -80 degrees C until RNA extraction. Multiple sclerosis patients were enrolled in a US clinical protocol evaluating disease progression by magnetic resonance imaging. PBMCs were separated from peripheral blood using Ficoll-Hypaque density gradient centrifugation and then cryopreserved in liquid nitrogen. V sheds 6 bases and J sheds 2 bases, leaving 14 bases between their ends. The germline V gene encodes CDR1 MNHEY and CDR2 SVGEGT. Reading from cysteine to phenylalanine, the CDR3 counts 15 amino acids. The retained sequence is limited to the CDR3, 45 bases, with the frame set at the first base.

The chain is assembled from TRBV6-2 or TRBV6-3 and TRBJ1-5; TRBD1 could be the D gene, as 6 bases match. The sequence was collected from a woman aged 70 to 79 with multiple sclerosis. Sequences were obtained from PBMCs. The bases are TGTGCCAGCAGCCCCGGGGGGGCGGGCAATCAGCCCCAGCATTTT. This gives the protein CASSPGGAGNQPQHF.